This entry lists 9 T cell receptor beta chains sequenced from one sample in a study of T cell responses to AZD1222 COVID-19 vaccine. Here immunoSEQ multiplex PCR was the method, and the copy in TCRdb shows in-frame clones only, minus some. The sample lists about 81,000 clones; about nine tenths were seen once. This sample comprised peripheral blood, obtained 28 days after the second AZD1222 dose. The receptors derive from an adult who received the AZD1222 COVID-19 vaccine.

The CDR3 nucleotides are TGTGCCAGCAGTGAATATGACGGGGCCGGGACTGAAGCTTTCTTT. Protein sequence: CASSEYDGAGTEAFF. The gene calls are TRBV2 and TRBJ1-1; D might be TRBD1 (5 bases). The germline V gene has CDR1 SNHLY and CDR2 FYNNEI. The V and J ends lost 2 bases and 5 bases respectively, with 15 bases between them. This CDR3 spans 15 amino acids.

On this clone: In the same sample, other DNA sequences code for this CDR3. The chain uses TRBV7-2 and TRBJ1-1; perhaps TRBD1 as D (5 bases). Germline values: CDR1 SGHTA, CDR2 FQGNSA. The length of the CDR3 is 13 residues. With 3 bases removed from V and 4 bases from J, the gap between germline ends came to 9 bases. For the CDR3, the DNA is TGTGCCAGCAGCTTTGGGGGGAGCACTGAAGCTTTCTTT. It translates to CASSFGGSTEAFF.

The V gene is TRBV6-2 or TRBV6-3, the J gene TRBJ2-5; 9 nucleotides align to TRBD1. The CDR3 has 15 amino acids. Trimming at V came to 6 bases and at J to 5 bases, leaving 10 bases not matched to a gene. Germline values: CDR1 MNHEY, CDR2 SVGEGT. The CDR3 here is CASSPPGQGMETQYF. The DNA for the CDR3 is TGTGCCAGCAGCCCCCCGGGACAGGGAATGGAGACCCAGTACTTC.

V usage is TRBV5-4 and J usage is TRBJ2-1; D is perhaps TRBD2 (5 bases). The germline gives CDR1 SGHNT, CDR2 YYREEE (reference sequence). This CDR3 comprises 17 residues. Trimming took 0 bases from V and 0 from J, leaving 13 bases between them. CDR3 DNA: TGTGCCAGCAGCTTGGAGCGGCCGTCCAACTCCTACAATGAGCAGTTCTTC. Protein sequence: CASSLERPSNSYNEQFF.

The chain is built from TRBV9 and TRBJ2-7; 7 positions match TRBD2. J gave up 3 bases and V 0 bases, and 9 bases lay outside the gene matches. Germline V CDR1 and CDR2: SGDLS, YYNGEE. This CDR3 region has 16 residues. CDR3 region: CASSVGGSGARYEQYF. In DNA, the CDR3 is TGTGCCAGCAGCGTAGGAGGGAGCGGGGCCCGCTACGAGCAGTACTTC.

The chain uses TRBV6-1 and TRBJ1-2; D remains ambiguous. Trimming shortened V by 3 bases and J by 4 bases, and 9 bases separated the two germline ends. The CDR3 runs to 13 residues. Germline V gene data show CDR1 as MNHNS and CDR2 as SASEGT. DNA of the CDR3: TGTGCCAGCAGTGAGTGGGGAGGCTATGGCTACACCTTC. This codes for CASSEWGGYGYTF.

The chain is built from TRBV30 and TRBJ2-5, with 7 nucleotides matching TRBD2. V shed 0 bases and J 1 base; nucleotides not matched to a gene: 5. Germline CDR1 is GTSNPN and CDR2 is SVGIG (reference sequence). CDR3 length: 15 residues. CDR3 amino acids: CAWSVSAGVQETQYF. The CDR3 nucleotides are TGTGCCTGGAGTGTATCCGCGGGGGTCCAAGAGACCCAGTACTTC.

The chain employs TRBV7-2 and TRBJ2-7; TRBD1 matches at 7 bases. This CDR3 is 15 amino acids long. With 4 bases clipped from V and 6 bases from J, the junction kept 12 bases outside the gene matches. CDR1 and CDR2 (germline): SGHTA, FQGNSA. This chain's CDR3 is CASSSVAQGWSEQYF. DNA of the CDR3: TGTGCCAGCAGCTCGGTGGCACAGGGGTGGTCCGAGCAGTACTTC.

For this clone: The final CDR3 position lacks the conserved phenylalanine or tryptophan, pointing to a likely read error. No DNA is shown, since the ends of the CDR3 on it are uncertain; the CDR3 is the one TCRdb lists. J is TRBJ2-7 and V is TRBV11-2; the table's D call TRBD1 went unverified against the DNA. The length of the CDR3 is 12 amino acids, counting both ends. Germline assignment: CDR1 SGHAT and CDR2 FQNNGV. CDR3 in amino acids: CASSLEGAQRVL.